What follows are 5 T cell receptor beta chains derived from one specimen sequenced in a study of blood T cell repertoires in COVID-19 (dated by TCRdb to 2018 to 2020). Library method: the immunoSEQ multiplex PCR assay. Held by TCRdb, this immuneACCESS table contains in-frame sequences only and omits some clones. Under half of the omission traces to an unresolved V gene where checked; the cause of the rest is unknown. Across this sample there are 280,000 or so clones, with around 89% seen only once. The ten largest clones take up 1.7% of the sample. Sequencing was performed on PBMCs or T cells enriched from blood (not recorded which). The receptors originated from a woman younger than 35 with acute COVID-19.

This clone was picked up a small number of times. The sample holds other DNA sequences that translate to the same CDR3. The chain links TRBV30 to TRBJ1-5; the D gene is possibly TRBD1 (5 bases). In germline, CDR1 is GTSNPN, CDR2 SVGIG (reference sequence). V lost 0 bases and J 5 bases, leaving 8 bases between the germline ends. CDR3 length: 13 amino acids. CDR3 in amino acids: CAWSVGGDQPQHF. As DNA, the CDR3 is TGTGCCTGGAGTGTTGGAGGGGATCAGCCCCAGCATTTT.

The V and J genes are TRBV7-9 and TRBJ2-1, with 16 bases that match TRBD2. Germline V CDR1 and CDR2: SEHNR, FQNEAQ (reference sequence). This CDR3 region has 18 residues. The junction had 11 bases not matched to a gene; V was cut back by 5 bases and J by 7 bases. The CDR3 region is CASSQTTGTSGRANEQFF. CDR3 DNA sequence: TGTGCCAGCAGCCAGACCACCGGGACTAGCGGGAGGGCGAATGAGCAGTTCTTC.

This chain uses TRBV4-1 with TRBJ2-2; 7 bases map to TRBD2. Germline trimming cut 0 bases from V and 6 bases from J; bases unmatched to any gene: 13. The length of the CDR3 is 18 residues. Germline V gene data show CDR1 as MGHRA and CDR2 as YSYEKL. In nucleotides, the CDR3 is TGCGCCAGCAGCCAAGATTTTCCCGGGACTGGGGGGGCCGGGGAGCTGTTTTTT. Amino acids: CASSQDFPGTGGAGELFF.

The gene calls are TRBV7-8 and TRBJ1-2; D gene unclear. Germline V gene sequence: CDR1 SGHVS, CDR2 FQNEAQ. The CDR3 spans 15 residues. Trimming left V 1 base short and J 4 bases short, with 13 bases between. CDR3 sequence (DNA): TGTGCCAGCAGCTTAGAGGCGAGGGATCCCTATGGCTACACCTTC. Translated, it gives CASSLEARDPYGYTF.

This clone has just a few counts. V gene TRBV9 combines with J gene TRBJ2-2; 9 nucleotides match TRBD2. CDR3 length equals 16 residues. V shed 1 base and J 2 bases; nucleotides not matched to a gene: 3. Germline assignment: CDR1 SGDLS and CDR2 YYNGEE. The CDR3 region is CASSVKAGGNTGELFF. The CDR3 bases are TGTGCCAGCAGCGTAAAAGCGGGAGGCAACACCGGGGAGCTGTTTTTT.